This TCR gamma chain came from a study of gamma delta lymphoproliferative disorders and STAT genes. The wider study: The LymphoTrack Dx TCRG Assay amplified gamma chains from at least 50 ng of genomic DNA. For the delta chain, EuroClonality-NGS standard procedure was applied.

Sequencing used genomic DNA taken from PBMCs of patients and controls. The V segment lost 0 bases and the J segment 3 bases; nucleotides outside the gene matches: 5. The length of the CDR3 is 14 residues. Germline V gives CDR1 EGSTGY, CDR2 YDSYTSSV. By sample share, this clone is medium-sized. Its antigen is unidentified. TCRdb reanalyzed the multiplex PCR reads using CATT. This table holds about 860 gamma-chain clones, about a sixth found once. General study findings and limits: Whether leukemic clones are public or private remains unconfirmed.

What was sequenced was blood. The TCR was taken from a human donor in good health. The chain joins TRGV4 to TRGJ1 or TRGJ2. The J gene, left out of TCRdb, was set here by checking the DNA against germline. This CDR3 is CATWDGPSYYKKLF. CDR3 sequence (DNA): TGTGCCACCTGGGATGGGCCGAGTTATTATAAGAAACTCTTT.